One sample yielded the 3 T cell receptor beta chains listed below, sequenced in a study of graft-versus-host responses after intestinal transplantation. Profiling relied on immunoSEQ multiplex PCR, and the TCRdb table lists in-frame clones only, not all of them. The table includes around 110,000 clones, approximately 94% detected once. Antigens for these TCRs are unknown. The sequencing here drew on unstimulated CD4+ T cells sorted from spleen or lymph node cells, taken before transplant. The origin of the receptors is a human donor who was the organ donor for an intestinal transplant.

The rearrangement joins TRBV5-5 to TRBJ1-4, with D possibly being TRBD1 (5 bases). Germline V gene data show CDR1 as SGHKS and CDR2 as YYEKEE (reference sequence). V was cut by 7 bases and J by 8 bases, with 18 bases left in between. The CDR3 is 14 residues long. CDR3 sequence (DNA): TGTGCCAGCGGACTGGGGCCGGTTGTCGAAAAACTGTTTTTT. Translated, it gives CASGLGPVVEKLFF. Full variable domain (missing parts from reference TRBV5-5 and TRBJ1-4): DAGVTQSPTHLIKTRGQQVTLRCSPISGHKSVSWYQQVLGQGPQFIFQYYEKEERGRGNFPDRFSARQFPNYSSELNVNALLLGDSALYLCASGLGPVVEKLFFGSGTQLSVL.

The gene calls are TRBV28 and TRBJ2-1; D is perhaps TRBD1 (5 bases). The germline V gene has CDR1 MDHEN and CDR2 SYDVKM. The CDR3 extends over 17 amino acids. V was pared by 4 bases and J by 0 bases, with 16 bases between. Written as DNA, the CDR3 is TGTGCCAGCAGTTACCAGGGTTCGACTGGCTCCTACAATGAGCAGTTCTTC. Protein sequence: CASSYQGSTGSYNEQFF.

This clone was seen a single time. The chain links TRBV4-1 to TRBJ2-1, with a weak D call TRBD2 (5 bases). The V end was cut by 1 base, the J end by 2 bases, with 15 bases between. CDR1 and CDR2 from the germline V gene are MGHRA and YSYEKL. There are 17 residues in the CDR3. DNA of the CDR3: TGCGCCAGCAGCCAAGGCGGGCTTATTCCGGCCTACAATGAGCAGTTCTTC. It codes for CASSQGGLIPAYNEQFF.